Listed below are T cell receptor beta chains from one sample, sequenced in a study of shared clonotypes between healthy human individuals. This table comes from immunoSEQ multiplex PCR, and its TCRdb copy is limited to in-frame clones, with some not included. Altogether some 2.3 million clones are present, approximately 95% being singletons, with the ten largest covering 0.39%. The sample comprised naive CD4+ T cells from PBMCs. The receptors originated from a man younger than 35 in good health. Some clones in this sample may be carry-over from other donors' samples. Both conserved end residues are part of each CDR3. D genes are given only for firm matches. Some rows mark clone size as missing; the rest say once, few, many or name a class of expanded clone.

d_gene	abundance	v_gene	j_gene	CDR3nt	CDR3aa
NA	NA	TRBV5-1	TRBJ2-2	TGCGCCAGCAGCTTGCGGGGACATAACACCGGGGAGCTGTTTTTT	CASSLRGHNTGELFF
NA	NA	TRBV5-1	TRBJ2-3	TGCGCCAGCAGCTTGGGACTCGTCGGGACAAACACAGATACGCAGTATTTT	CASSLGLVGTNTDTQYF
TRBD1	once	TRBV11-2	TRBJ2-4	TGTGCCAGCAGTCCGTTGACAGGGCCCCGAAACATTCAGTACTTC	CASSPLTGPRNIQYF
NA	NA	TRBV5-1	TRBJ2-7	TGCGCCAGCAGCGGGGACTCGTCCTACGAGCAGTACTTC	CASSGDSSYEQYF
NA	once	TRBV5-4	TRBJ2-7	TGTGCCAGCAGCGCCTATAGGGGGGCCCCTGGCGAGCAGTACTTC	CASSAYRGAPGEQYF
NA	NA	TRBV28	TRBJ2-4	TGTGCCAGCAGTTTTTCGGTAGCCAAAAACATTCAGTACTTC	CASSFSVAKNIQYF
TRBD1	NA	TRBV7-3	TRBJ1-1	TGTGCCAGCAGCAATGAGGACAGGGGAACGAACACTGAAGCTTTCTTT	CASSNEDRGTNTEAFF
TRBD1	NA	TRBV13	TRBJ2-3	TGTGCCAGCAGCCCAAGGACCGGGACAGGTCACACAGATACGCAGTATTTT	CASSPRTGTGHTDTQYF
NA	NA	TRBV5-1	TRBJ2-6	TGCGCCAGCAGCAACCTTTACTCTGGGGCCAACGTCCTGACTTTC	CASSNLYSGANVLTF
NA	NA	TRBV18	TRBJ1-2	TGTGCCAGCTCTGGAGACAGCGCATCTAACTATGGCTACACCTTC	CASSGDSASNYGYTF
NA	NA	TRBV5-1	TRBJ2-7	TGCGCCAGCAGCTTGGAGACAGCTCCACTCTACGAGCAGTACTTC	CASSLETAPLYEQYF
TRBD1	NA	TRBV28	TRBJ1-2	TGTGCCAGCAGTTTCGGGGGACAGGTCCTCTTAAATGGCTACACCTTC	CASSFGGQVLLNGYTF
NA	NA	TRBV7-2	TRBJ2-1	TGTGCCAGCAGCCGGGTACAGGGATATGAGCAGTTCTTC	CASSRVQGYEQFF
TRBD1	NA	TRBV25-1	TRBJ2-2	TGTGCCAGCAGTGATGGACCGGGACAGGGGTACACCGGGGAGCTGTTTTTT	CASSDGPGQGYTGELFF
NA	few	TRBV28	TRBJ1-2	TGTGCCAGCAGTTTACAGGGCTTTGGCTACACCTTC	CASSLQGFGYTF
NA	NA	TRBV7-9	TRBJ2-7	TGTGCCAGCAGCTCCTTCCAGGGTTTCAACGAGCAGTACTTC	CASSSFQGFNEQYF
TRBD2	NA	TRBV5-4	TRBJ2-7	TGTGCCAGCAGCGTTACTAGCGGCAGTATATACGAGCAGTACTTC	CASSVTSGSIYEQYF
TRBD1	NA	TRBV2	TRBJ2-7	TGTGCCAGCAGTGGGACAGGGTTCTACGAGCAGTACTTC	CASSGTGFYEQYF
NA	NA	TRBV7-8	TRBJ1-1	TGTGCCAGCAGCTTTATCCTCCGGGACACTGAAGCTTTCTTT	CASSFILRDTEAFF
NA	NA	TRBV19	TRBJ2-6	TGTGCCAGTAGTAGGACCGGGACTCTATCCTTGGCCAACGTCCTGACTTTC	CASSRTGTLSLANVLTF
NA	NA	TRBV12-5	TRBJ1-3	TGTGCTAGTGGTTTGGGAGGACTTGGAAACACCATATATTTT	CASGLGGLGNTIYF
NA	NA	TRBV2	TRBJ2-7	TGTGCCAGCACAGGGACCTACGAGCAGTACTTC	CASTGTYEQYF
NA	once	TRBV21-1	TRBJ1-4	TGTGCCAGCAGCATGCAGGAATATGAAAAACTGTTTTTT	CASSMQEYEKLFF
NA	NA	TRBV6-1	TRBJ1-1	TGTGCCAGCAGTGAACTTTTGGCCCTGGGGGCTTTCTTT	CASSELLALGAFF
NA	few	TRBV9	TRBJ2-1	TGTGCCAGCAGCGGCCCCGGCGCGTACAATGAGCAGTTCTTC	CASSGPGAYNEQFF
TRBD1	NA	TRBV2	TRBJ2-5	TGTGCCAGCAGTAGCAGGGGGTACCAAGAGACCCAGTACTTC	CASSSRGYQETQYF
TRBD2	NA	TRBV28	TRBJ2-7	TGTGCCAGCAGTCCCTCGGGACTAGCGGGAACCTACGAGCAGTACTTC	CASSPSGLAGTYEQYF
NA	NA	TRBV27	TRBJ1-2	TGTGCCAGCAGTTTTGGTTCCGAGGGTGGGGCTGGCTACACCTTC	CASSFGSEGGAGYTF
NA	NA	TRBV18	TRBJ2-7	TGTGCCAGCTCACCACGCGGACGGTACGAGCAGTACTTC	CASSPRGRYEQYF
TRBD2	NA	TRBV15	TRBJ2-3	TGTGCCACCAGCAGAGTGAGTGGCGGGAGTTATACGCAGTATTTT	CATSRVSGGSYTQYF
TRBD1	NA	TRBV19	TRBJ1-2	TGTGCCAGTAGCCCTCAGGGGGGAGGCTCTGGCTACACCTTC	CASSPQGGGSGYTF
NA	NA	TRBV2	TRBJ2-6	TGTGCCAGCAGTGAAGCGACGGTCCCTGGGGCCAACGTCCTGACTTTC	CASSEATVPGANVLTF
NA	NA	TRBV6-5	TRBJ1-4	TGTGCCAGCAGTTACGAGGGATCAACTAATGAAAAACTGTTTTTT	CASSYEGSTNEKLFF
NA	NA	TRBV29-1	TRBJ1-2	TGCAGCGTTGGTACCGACGGCAACTATGGCTACACCTTC	CSVGTDGNYGYTF
NA	NA	TRBV14	TRBJ2-7	TGTGCCAGCAGCCAAGTACGGAGTTCGGGGTGGCCAAGGAACGAGCAGTACTTC	CASSQVRSSGWPRNEQYF
NA	NA	TRBV15	TRBJ2-7	TGTGCCACCCGAAAGGCCCACGGGGGCTACGAGCAGTACTTC	CATRKAHGGYEQYF
NA	NA	TRBV15	TRBJ1-5	TGTGCCACCAGCAGAGAAGGGGCGGGTCAGCCCCAGCATTTT	CATSREGAGQPQHF